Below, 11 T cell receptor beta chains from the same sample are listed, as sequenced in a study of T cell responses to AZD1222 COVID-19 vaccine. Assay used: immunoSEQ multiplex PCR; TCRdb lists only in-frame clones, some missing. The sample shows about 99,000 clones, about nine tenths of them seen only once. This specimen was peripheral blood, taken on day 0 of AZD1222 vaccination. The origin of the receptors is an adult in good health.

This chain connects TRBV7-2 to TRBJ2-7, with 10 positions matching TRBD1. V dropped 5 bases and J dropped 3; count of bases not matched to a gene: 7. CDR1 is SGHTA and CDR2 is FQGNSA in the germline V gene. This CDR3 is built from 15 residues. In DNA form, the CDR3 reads TGTGCCAGCAGCGTTGACAGGGGGCTCTACTACGAGCAGTACTTC. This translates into CASSVDRGLYYEQYF.

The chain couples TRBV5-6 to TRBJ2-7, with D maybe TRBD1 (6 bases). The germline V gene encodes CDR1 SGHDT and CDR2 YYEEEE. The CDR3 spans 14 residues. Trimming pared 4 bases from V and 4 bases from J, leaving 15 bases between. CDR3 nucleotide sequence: TGTGCCAGCAGCCTGAGGGGCAGGGGTTACGAGCAGTACTTC. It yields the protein CASSLRGRGYEQYF.

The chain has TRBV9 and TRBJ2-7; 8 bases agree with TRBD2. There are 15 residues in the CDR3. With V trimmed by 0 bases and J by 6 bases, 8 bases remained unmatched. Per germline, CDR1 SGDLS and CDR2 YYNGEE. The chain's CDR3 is CASSVGGGLVREQYF. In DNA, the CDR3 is TGTGCCAGCAGCGTAGGTGGGGGACTAGTGCGCGAGCAGTACTTC.

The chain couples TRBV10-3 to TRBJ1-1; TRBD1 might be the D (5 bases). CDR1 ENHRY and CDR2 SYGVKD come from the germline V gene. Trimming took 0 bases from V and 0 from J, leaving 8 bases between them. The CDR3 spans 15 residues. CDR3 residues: CAISESRGLNTEAFF. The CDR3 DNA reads TGTGCCATCAGTGAGTCGCGGGGGTTGAACACTGAAGCTTTCTTT.

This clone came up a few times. The CDR3 is CATSRGGLAGWGGELFF. CDR3 in DNA: TGTGCCACCAGCCGGGGGGGACTAGCGGGATGGGGCGGGGAGCTGTTTTTT. The V gene is TRBV15, the J gene TRBJ2-2; 13 bases are shared with TRBD2. The V gene's germline CDR1 is LNHNV and CDR2 YYDKDF (reference sequence). The CDR3 consists of 17 residues. Losses at the gene ends were 5 bases for V and 7 bases for J; bases not matched to a gene: 10.

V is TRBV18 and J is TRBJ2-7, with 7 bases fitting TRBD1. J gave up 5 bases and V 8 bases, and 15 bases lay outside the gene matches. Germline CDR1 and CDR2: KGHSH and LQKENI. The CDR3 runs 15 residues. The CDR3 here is CASTRQGAGENEQYF. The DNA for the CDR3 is TGTGCCAGCACAAGACAGGGAGCCGGAGAGAACGAGCAGTACTTC.

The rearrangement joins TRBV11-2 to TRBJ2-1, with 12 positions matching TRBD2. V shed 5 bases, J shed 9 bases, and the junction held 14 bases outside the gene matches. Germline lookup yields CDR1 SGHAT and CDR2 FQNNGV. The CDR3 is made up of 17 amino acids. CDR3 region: CASSRRTSGISWSEQFF. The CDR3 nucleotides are TGTGCCAGCAGCCGGAGGACTAGCGGGATTTCGTGGAGTGAGCAGTTCTTC.

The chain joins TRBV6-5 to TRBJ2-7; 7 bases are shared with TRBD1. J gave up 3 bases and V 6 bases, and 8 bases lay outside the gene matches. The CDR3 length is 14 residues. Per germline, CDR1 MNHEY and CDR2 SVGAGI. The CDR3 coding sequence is TGTGCCAGCAGCGGGACAGAGTTTTACTACGAGCAGTACTTC. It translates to CASSGTEFYYEQYF.

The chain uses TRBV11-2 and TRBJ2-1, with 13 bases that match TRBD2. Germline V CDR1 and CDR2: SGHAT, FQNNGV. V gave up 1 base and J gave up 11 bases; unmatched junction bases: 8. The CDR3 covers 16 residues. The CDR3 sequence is CASSLVTGTSGAKQFF. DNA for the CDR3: TGTGCCAGCAGCTTAGTGACCGGGACTAGCGGGGCCAAGCAGTTCTTC.

Here the CDR3 DNA reads TGCGCCAGCAGCTTGGTACAGGCAAGCTACGAGCAGTACTTC. Its translation: CASSLVQASYEQYF. The J gene is TRBJ2-7, the V gene TRBV5-1; TRBD1 is a possible D gene (5 bases). The CDR3 has 14 residues. Germline CDR1 reads SGHRS; CDR2 reads YFSETQ. Trimming shortened V by 0 bases and J by 3 bases, and 10 bases separated the two germline ends.

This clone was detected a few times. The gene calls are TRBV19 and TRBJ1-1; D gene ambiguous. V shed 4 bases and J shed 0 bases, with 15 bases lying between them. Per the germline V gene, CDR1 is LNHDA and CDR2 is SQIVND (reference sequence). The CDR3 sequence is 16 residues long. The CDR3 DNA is TGTGCCAGTAGTAGGGTTGCAGGTTCGATGAACACTGAAGCTTTCTTT. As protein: CASSRVAGSMNTEAFF.